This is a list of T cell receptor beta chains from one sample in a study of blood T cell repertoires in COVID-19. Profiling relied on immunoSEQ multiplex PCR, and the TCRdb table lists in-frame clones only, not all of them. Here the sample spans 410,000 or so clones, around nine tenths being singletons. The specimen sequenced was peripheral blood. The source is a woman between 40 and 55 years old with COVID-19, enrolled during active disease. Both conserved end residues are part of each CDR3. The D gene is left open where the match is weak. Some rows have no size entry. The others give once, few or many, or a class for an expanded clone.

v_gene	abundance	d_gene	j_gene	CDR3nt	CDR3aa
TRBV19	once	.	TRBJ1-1	TGTGCCAGTAGTGCAACCCGGACGGTGCGGGGGACTGAAGCTTTCTTT	CASSATRTVRGTEAFF
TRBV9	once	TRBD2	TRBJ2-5	TGTGCCAGCAGCGGACTAGCTGGAGAGACCCAGTACTTC	CASSGLAGETQYF
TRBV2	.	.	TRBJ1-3	TGTGCCAGCACCACAAACCCGGGGAACACCATATATTTT	CASTTNPGNTIYF
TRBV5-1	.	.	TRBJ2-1	TGCGCCAGCAGCTTGGGATACAGTTACAATGAGCAGTTCTTC	CASSLGYSYNEQFF
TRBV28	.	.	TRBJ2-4	TGTGCCAGCAGTTCCTCAGGGGCCAAAAACATTCAGTACTTC	CASSSSGAKNIQYF
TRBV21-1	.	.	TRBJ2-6	TGTGCCAGCAGCGCAGGGAACAGATCGAGGTTATCTGGGGCCAACGTCCTGACTTTC	CASSAGNRSRLSGANVLTF
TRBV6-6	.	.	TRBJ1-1	TGTGCCAGCAGTTACTCAGGGGAGGGGGGGACTGAAGCTTTCTTT	CASSYSGEGGTEAFF
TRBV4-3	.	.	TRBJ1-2	TGCGCCAGCAGCCGAGCCCTGGGGGGGGGAGAGAATGGCTACACCTTC	CASSRALGGGENGYTF
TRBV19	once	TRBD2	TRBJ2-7	TGTGCCAGTAGTTTCGATAGCGGGAGGCCCTACGAGCAGTACTTC	CASSFDSGRPYEQYF
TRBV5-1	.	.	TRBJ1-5	TGCGCCAGCAGCTTGGGGGAGACGGGCAATCAGCCCCAGCATTTT	CASSLGETGNQPQHF
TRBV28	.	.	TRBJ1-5	TGTGCCAGCAGTTTAGCGATAGCTATCCAGCCCCAGCATTTT	CASSLAIAIQPQHF
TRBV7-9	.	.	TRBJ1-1	TGTGCCAGCAGCCCCACCACCCGGGGCACTGAAGCTTTCTTT	CASSPTTRGTEAFF
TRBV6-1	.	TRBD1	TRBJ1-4	TGTGCCAGCAGTGAAATCGGCTGGGACAGGGCTGAAAAACTGTTTTTT	CASSEIGWDRAEKLFF
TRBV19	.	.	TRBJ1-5	TGTGCCAGTAGTCTGTCTGGGAGTCAGCCCCAGCATTTT	CASSLSGSQPQHF
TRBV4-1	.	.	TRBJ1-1	TGCGCCAGCAGCCAAGTCTTATCGGGTGACACTGAAGCTTTCTTT	CASSQVLSGDTEAFF
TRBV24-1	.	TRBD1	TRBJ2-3	TGTGCCACCGGCACCGGGACAGGGGTAGGAGATACGCAGTATTTT	CATGTGTGVGDTQYF
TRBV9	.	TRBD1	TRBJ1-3	TGTGCCAGCAGCGTAGCATGGTATCGGACAGGGGGAGGAAACACCATATATTTT	CASSVAWYRTGGGNTIYF
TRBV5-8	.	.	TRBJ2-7	TGTGCCAGCAGCTTGACAGGACCTCCCTTCCAAGCCTACGAGCAGTACTTC	CASSLTGPPFQAYEQYF
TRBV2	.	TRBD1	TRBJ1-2	TGTGCCAGCAGTGAACGTAGGGGGCAATCCTATGGCTACACCTTC	CASSERRGQSYGYTF
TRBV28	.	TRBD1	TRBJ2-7	TGTGCCAGCAGTGACAGGGGACCCTACGAGCAGTACTTC	CASSDRGPYEQYF
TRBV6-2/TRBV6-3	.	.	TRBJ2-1	TGTGCCAGCAGTTACCCGCCAGGTTCCTACAATGAGCAGTTCTTC	CASSYPPGSYNEQFF
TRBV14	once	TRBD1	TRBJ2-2	TGTGCCAGCAGCCCTTACAGGGGGTACACCGGGGAGCTGTTTTTT	CASSPYRGYTGELFF
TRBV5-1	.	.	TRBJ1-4	TGCGCCAGCAGCTTGGGGCAGATTTCAACTAATGAAAAACTGTTTTTT	CASSLGQISTNEKLFF
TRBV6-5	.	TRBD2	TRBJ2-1	TGTGCCGCAAGGGGAGGGCAACTCTACAATGAGCAGTTCTTC	CAARGGQLYNEQFF
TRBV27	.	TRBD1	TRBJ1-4	TGTGCCAGCAGTCCCAGGGACAGGGATGAAAAACTGTTTTTT	CASSPRDRDEKLFF
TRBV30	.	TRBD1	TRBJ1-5	TGTGCCTGGAGTGTACGGACAGGGGTGGATCAGCCCCAGCATTTT	CAWSVRTGVDQPQHF
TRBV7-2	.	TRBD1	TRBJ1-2	TGTGCCAGCAGCTTAGGACAGGGGACCAACTATGGCTACACCTTC	CASSLGQGTNYGYTF
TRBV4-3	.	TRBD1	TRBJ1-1	TGCGCCAGCAGCCAAGCCCCAGGGGGCACTGAAGCTTTCTTT	CASSQAPGGTEAFF
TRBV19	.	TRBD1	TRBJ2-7	TGTGCCAGTACCTTGGGACAGGGGGTAGGCTACGAGCAGTACTTC	CASTLGQGVGYEQYF
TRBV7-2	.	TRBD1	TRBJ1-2	TGTGCCAGCAGCTTAGCTGGACAGGGTCGCGGCTACACCTTC	CASSLAGQGRGYTF
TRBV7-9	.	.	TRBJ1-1	TGTGCCAGCAGCCAGGGGTATAACACTGAAGCTTTCTTT	CASSQGYNTEAFF
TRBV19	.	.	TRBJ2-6	TGTGCCAGCCGTCCCTATTACCGCTCTGGGGCCAACGTCCTGACTTTC	CASRPYYRSGANVLTF
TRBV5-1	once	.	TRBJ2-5	TGCGCCAGCAGCTCCCGGGAGACCCAGTACTTC	CASSSRETQYF
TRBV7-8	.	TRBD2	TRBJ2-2	TGTGCCAGCAGCTTAATACTAGCGGGGCCCGGGGAGCTGTTTTTT	CASSLILAGPGELFF
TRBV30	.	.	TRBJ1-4	TGTGCCTGGAGTGTCTTAAGGACAGTGGGCATAACTAATGAAAAACTGTTTTTT	CAWSVLRTVGITNEKLFF
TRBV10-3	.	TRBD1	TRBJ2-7	TGTGCCATCAGTGATCCGGGACAGGTTATTTACGAGCAGTACTTC	CAISDPGQVIYEQYF
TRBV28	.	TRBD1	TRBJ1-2	TGTGCCAGCAGTCTCGGGACAGGGGCGCTTTTGAGAGGCTACACCTTC	CASSLGTGALLRGYTF
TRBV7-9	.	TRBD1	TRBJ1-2	TGTGCCAGCAGCCTGGGACAGGGTTTTCGCGGCTACACCTTC	CASSLGQGFRGYTF
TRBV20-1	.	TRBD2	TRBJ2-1	TGCAGTGCTAGTCCCGGGAGGGAGCAGTTCTTC	CSASPGREQFF
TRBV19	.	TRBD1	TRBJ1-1	TGTGCCAGTAGCCGACAGGGGGCTGGCACTGAAGCTTTCTTT	CASSRQGAGTEAFF
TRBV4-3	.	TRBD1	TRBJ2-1	TGCGCCAGCAGCCAAGATCAAGTTGGCAGGGGGCGAATTGGGTCCTACAATGAGCAGTTCTTC	CASSQDQVGRGRIGSYNEQFF
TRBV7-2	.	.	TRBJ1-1	TGTGCCAGCAGCTTAGGGACAGCGAACACTGAAGCTTTCTTT	CASSLGTANTEAFF
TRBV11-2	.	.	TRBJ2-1	TGTGCCAGCAGCTCGCTACGAGAGGGTCCTTACCTCTACAATGAGCAGTTCTTC	CASSSLREGPYLYNEQFF